This TCR beta chain was profiled in a study of T cells after yellow fever vaccination (dated by TCRdb to about 2019). Study-wide context: The SMART-Seq v4 Ultra Low Input RNA kit was used to prepare libraries from fractions with low cell numbers. To follow T-cell clones before and after primary and booster YFV17D yellow fever vaccination, bulk TCR alpha and beta repertoires were sequenced over time. Two healthy male donors made up the cohort, one aged 18 to 29 years and the other aged 30 to 40 years. Blood samples were taken at several timepoints before and after primary and secondary immunization, and bulk PBMC replicates and cell subsets were isolated. Study-wide conclusions, independent of this receptor: FACS-sorted repertoires could contain abundant contaminating clonotypes from the bulk population, so computational filtering was required. Only a couple of donors were included in the study, so the extent to which the findings can be generalized is limited. A small fraction of clonotypes appeared in both the CD4 and CD8 compartments, likely as a result of convergent recombination. The secondary T-cell response was found to be weaker but faster than the primary response, with a peak reached on day 5 rather than on day 15. After the booster, most of the clones that had expanded following primary vaccination were detected again (around 97% of CD4 and around 90% of CD8), which suggests that memory was broadly maintained.

Synthesis of TCR cDNA relied on 5'RACE template switching, a step that introduced a universal primer site along with unique molecular identifiers. Priming of cDNA synthesis was performed from both the TCR alpha and TCR beta constant segments. Library amplification involved two PCR steps, and the second step added sample barcodes and sequencing adapters. Sequencing of the libraries was done on either Illumina HiSeq 2500 (2x100 bp) or NovaSeq (2x150 bp). Processing in the source paper ran as follows. MIGEC was used to demultiplex reads and collapse the reads into UMI consensus sequences, and MiXCR was used for V(D)J alignment. Clonotypes responding to the vaccine were identified with edgeR on replicate PBMC samples, with the criteria of FDR below 0.01 and a log2 fold change above 5 up to day 15. Bulk clonotypes were assigned CD4 or CD8 identity according to which sequenced CD4 or CD8 repertoire held them at higher abundance. Starting from the raw public reads, TCRdb applied fastp trimming at Q25, assembled clones with MiXCR and retained in-frame beta chains. Entries that share a CDR3 protein sequence are merged under the most common genes and DNA. The V and J calls here are based on TCRdb, not the publication. This sample comprises 450,000 to 650,000 distinct CDR3 sequences, roughly 12% of them detected only once. Roughly an eighth of the sample comes from the top ten.

Sequences DFQATT (CDR1) and SNEGSKA (CDR2) are obtained from the germline V gene (reference sequence). Trimming costs V 6 bases and J 5 bases, and their ends lie 20 bases apart. CDR3 length: 15 amino acids, cysteine to phenylalanine. Only the CDR3 DNA is retained, 45 bases long and in frame from the first base. Sample treatment or condition, as interpreted from the label and publication: live attenuated yellow fever vaccine strain. At each blood-draw timepoint, two biological replicates of bulk PBMCs were obtained. A standard Ficoll-Paque protocol was used to isolate PBMCs from peripheral blood. TriZol was used to extract RNA from bulk PBMCs, CD4 and CD8 fractions, and dextramer-positive and dextramer-negative fractions. For this clonotype: Its antigen has not been determined. The record has no base qualities; no much larger clone is one base away.

This receptor was taken from a man aged 25-40 years who received the YFV17D yellow fever vaccine. Specimen: PBMCs, collected on the day of the yellow fever booster vaccination. The V gene is TRBV20-1 and the J gene is TRBJ2-1; the D gene may be TRBD1 or TRBD2, since each aligns over 6 bases. The nucleotides are TGCAGTGCGGAGGGGGTTATTAGGTCGAACAATGAGCAGTTCTTC. It translates to CSAEGVIRSNNEQFF.